This TCR beta chain appears in the sequencing data of a study of regulatory T cells in long-lasting Graves disease. Through Arm-PCR of CDR3 regions and iRepertoire HTBI primers, TCR beta libraries were built. MiXCR, run by TCRdb on the multiplex PCR reads, gives a single entry per CDR3 protein. The sample carries around 240,000 distinct CDR3 sequences, 18% recorded once. The germline V gene has CDR1 SEHNR and CDR2 FQNEAQ (reference sequence). This CDR3 is 11 amino acids long. V shed 3 bases and J shed 13 bases, with 10 bases lying between them. Sample time point: newly diagnosed GD, antithyroid drugs for less than 3 months. TCR sequences were obtained from RNA taken from PBMCs. The sample was also reused in another study, on T cells in Graves' hyperthyroidism and ophthalmopathy.

This receptor was identified in a woman aged 30 to 39 with Graves disease. This chain links TRBV7-9 with TRBJ2-1; D not resolved. This specimen was peripheral blood mononuclear cells (PBMCs), taken at new diagnosis, from a patient treated with antithyroid drugs. The CDR3 DNA follows: TGTGCCAGCAGCTTCTCCGAGACCCAGTTCTTC. This encodes CASSFSETQFF.